Following are 23 T cell receptor beta chains from one sample sequenced in a study of beta chain features in type 1 diabetes. The entirety of the isolated RNA underwent reverse transcription, so expressed TCRB transcripts were sequenced. TCRdb keeps only in-frame clones here, not all; method: immunoSEQ multiplex PCR. The data hold approximately 250,000 clones, with about 10% observed a single time. Sequenced sample: naive CD4+ T cells from blood. These TCRs come from a woman younger than 30 in good health.

This clone was detected a few times. The rearrangement links TRBV19 to TRBJ1-6, with 8 bases aligning to TRBD1. The V segment lost 6 bases and the J segment 7 bases; nucleotides outside the gene matches: 2. Looked up from germline, CDR1 is LNHDA and CDR2 is SQIVND (reference sequence). The CDR3 length is 13 residues. The CDR3 loop reads CASSDRGNSPLHF. The DNA of the CDR3 is TGTGCCAGTAGCGACAGGGGAAATTCACCCCTCCACTTT. Full variable domain (remainder filled in from reference TRBV19 and TRBJ1-6): DGGITQSPKYLFRKEGQNVTLSCEQNLNHDAMYWYRQDPGQGLRLIYYSQIVNDFQKGDIAEGYSVSREKKESFPLTVTSAQKNPTAFYLCASSDRGNSPLHFGNGTRLTVT.

The chain couples TRBV18 to TRBJ1-5, with D possibly being TRBD1 (6 bases). This CDR3 comprises 16 residues. Trimming took off 2 bases at V and 10 bases at J, with 21 bases between the two ends. Germline-derived CDR1 and CDR2 are KGHSH and LQKENI. The CDR3 DNA is TGTGCCAGCTCACCATATCGTGATCGGGGGGCAGGTCCCCAGCATTTT. Its protein product is CASSPYRDRGAGPQHF.

The J gene is TRBJ2-1, the V gene TRBV6-1; 8 bases agree with TRBD2. Germline V lookup: CDR1 MNHNS, CDR2 SASEGT. V lost 5 bases, J lost 13 bases, and 10 bases stayed unmatched. The CDR3 is made up of 13 amino acids. The CDR3 coding sequence is TGTGCCAGCAGTCCTCAAGCGGGAGTTCATCAGTTCTTC. Protein sequence: CASSPQAGVHQFF.

In its sample, this clone was seen many times. This rearrangement joins TRBV29-1 to TRBJ1-1, with D possibly matching TRBD1 (6 bases). V shed 4 bases and J shed 1 base, with 10 bases lying between them. This CDR3 has 13 residues. Per germline, CDR1 SQVTM and CDR2 ANQGSEA. The CDR3 is CSVVRGANTEAFF. DNA for the CDR3: TGCAGCGTTGTGCGGGGGGCGAACACTGAAGCTTTCTTT.

This clone was recorded a few times. The chain combines TRBV5-4 with TRBJ1-4; 9 bases map to TRBD1. V was pared by 4 bases and J by 9 bases, with 4 bases of the junction left unmatched. The CDR3 spans 13 residues. The germline CDR1 and CDR2 sequences are SGHNT and YYREEE (reference sequence). Here the CDR3 DNA reads TGTGCCAGCAGCGGATACAGGGGGCAAAAACTGTTTTTT. This gives the protein CASSGYRGQKLFF. The entire variable domain, with the rest obtained from reference TRBV5-4 and TRBJ1-4, is as follows: ETGVTQSPTHLIKTRGQQVTLRCSSQSGHNTVSWYQQALGQGPQFIFQYYREEENGRGNFPPRFSGLQFPNYSSELNVNALELDDSALYLCASSGYRGQKLFFGSGTQLSVL.

CDR3 amino acids: CASSRSRAGNQPQHF. Here the CDR3 DNA reads TGTGCCAGCTCTCGCTCCAGGGCCGGCAATCAGCCCCAGCATTTT. J is TRBJ1-5 and V is TRBV6-6; TRBD1 is a possible D gene (5 bases). There are 15 residues in the CDR3. Germline values: CDR1 MNHNY, CDR2 SVGAGI (reference sequence). V lost 8 bases and J 2 bases, leaving 16 bases between the germline ends.

This clone was detected a few times. This chain joins TRBV6-1 and TRBJ1-1; D call uncertain. CDR1 and CDR2 from the germline V gene are MNHNS and SASEGT. V was shortened by 5 bases and J by 1 base, with 11 bases between the two germline ends. CDR3 length: 14 residues. CDR3 loop: CASSRVDPNTEAFF. The CDR3 DNA follows: TGTGCCAGCAGTCGGGTAGACCCGAACACTGAAGCTTTCTTT.

The chain is built from TRBV15 and TRBJ2-7, with a tentative D call TRBD1 (5 bases). V lost 3 bases to trimming and J lost 2 bases, with 20 bases between them. This CDR3 region has 17 residues. CDR1 is LNHNV, CDR2 YYDKDF, per germline (reference sequence). The CDR3 here is CATSSGAGGARPYEQYF. CDR3 DNA sequence: TGTGCCACCAGCAGTGGGGCCGGCGGTGCGAGGCCCTACGAGCAGTACTTC.

This clone showed up just a few times. The chain recombines TRBV29-1 with TRBJ2-3, with TRBD2 matching 9 bases. V shed 7 bases and J 3 bases; nucleotides not matched to a gene: 11. The CDR3 sequence is 15 residues long. Looked up from germline, CDR1 is SQVTM and CDR2 is ANQGSEA. For the CDR3, the DNA is TGCAGCGCTGGTGGCGGGGGGGCAAGGACAGATACGCAGTATTTT. Amino acid sequence: CSAGGGGARTDTQYF.

This clone came up a few times. The DNA of the CDR3 is TGTGCCAGCAGCTCCAGGGTCACCGGGGAGCTGTTTTTT. Translating it yields CASSSRVTGELFF. The V gene is TRBV11-2, the J gene TRBJ2-2; possible D gene TRBD1, 5 bases. Germline V CDR1 and CDR2: SGHAT, FQNNGV. The CDR3 consists of 13 residues. V lost 4 bases and J lost 4, with 7 bases in between. Together with reference TRBV11-2 and TRBJ2-2, the CDR3 gives the full variable domain: EAGVAQSPRYKIIEKRQSVAFWCNPISGHATLYWYQQILGQGPKLLIQFQNNGVVDDSQLPKDRFSAERLKGVDSTLKIQPAKLEDSAVYLCASSSRVTGELFFGEGSRLTVL.

This clone showed up just a few times. The chain combines TRBV5-1 with TRBJ2-1, with D maybe TRBD2 (5 bases). Germline lookup yields CDR1 SGHRS and CDR2 YFSETQ. The CDR3 has 15 residues. The V end was cut by 4 bases, the J end by 2 bases, with 13 bases between. Here the CDR3 DNA reads TGCGCCAGCAGCGGAGGTTCCGGCACCTACAATGAGCAGTTCTTC. Translation gives CASSGGSGTYNEQFF. The full variable domain, its missing parts supplied by reference TRBV5-1 and TRBJ2-1, is KAGVTQTPRYLIKTRGQQVTLSCSPISGHRSVSWYQQTPGQGLQFLFEYFSETQRNKGNFPGRFSGRQFSNSRSEMNVSTLELGDSALYLCASSGGSGTYNEQFFGPGTRLTVL.

This clone was seen a few times. The rearrangement joins TRBV11-2 to TRBJ2-7, with 12 bases identical to TRBD1. The CDR3 sequence is 16 residues long. Per germline, CDR1 SGHAT and CDR2 FQNNGV. Trimming cost V 5 bases and J 6 bases; bases outside gene matches: 11. The CDR3 reads CASSPPGQGARGEQYF. The CDR3 bases are TGTGCCAGCAGCCCCCCGGGACAGGGGGCGAGAGGCGAGCAGTACTTC.

A few counts support this clone. This chain uses TRBV6-4 with TRBJ1-6; TRBD1 is a possible D gene (5 bases). Germline CDR1 and CDR2: MRHNA and SNTAGT. V was pared by 2 bases and J by 8 bases, with 10 bases between. This CDR3 region has 14 residues. CDR3: CASSDRGGHSPLHF. The CDR3 coding sequence is TGTGCCAGCAGTGACAGGGGCGGTCATTCACCCCTCCACTTT.

V gene TRBV7-9 combines with J gene TRBJ2-6; the D is unclear. The CDR3 is made up of 13 amino acids. The germline V gene has CDR1 SEHNR and CDR2 FQNEAQ (reference sequence). V was trimmed by 6 bases and J by 4 bases, leaving 7 bases between them. CDR3: CASSTQGANVLTF. The CDR3 DNA reads TGTGCCAGCAGTACGCAGGGGGCCAACGTCCTGACTTTC.

On this clone itself: The same CDR3 can be traced to other DNA sequences in this sample. The chain has TRBV2 and TRBJ1-1; 7 nucleotides align to TRBD1. J gave up 1 base and V 6 bases, and 2 bases lay outside the gene matches. This CDR3 is built from 13 residues. The germline V gene has CDR1 SNHLY and CDR2 FYNNEI. Here the CDR3 DNA reads TGTGCCAGCAGCGGACAGGCGAACACTGAAGCTTTCTTT. Encoded protein: CASSGQANTEAFF.

This clone occurred a few times. The CDR3 here is CASSSESGIGADTQYF. CDR3 sequence (DNA): TGTGCCAGCAGCAGCGAAAGCGGGATCGGCGCCGATACGCAGTATTTT. The rearrangement joins TRBV7-8 to TRBJ2-3; 7 nucleotides line up with TRBD2. Germline V CDR1 and CDR2: SGHVS, FQNEAQ. The CDR3 runs 16 residues. V was clipped by 5 bases and J by 6 bases; unmatched bases: 14.

This clone was observed a handful of times. J is TRBJ2-7 and V is TRBV5-6; 9 bases map to TRBD1. CDR3 length: 15 amino acids. The germline V gene has CDR1 SGHDT and CDR2 YYEEEE. J lost 5 bases, V lost 3 bases, and 9 bases had no gene match. The CDR3 region is CASSYPEGQGHEQYF. The CDR3, as DNA: TGTGCCAGCAGCTACCCTGAGGGACAGGGCCACGAGCAGTACTTC.

In DNA form, the CDR3 reads TGTGCCAGTAGTACAAGACAGCTGCTGTATCAGCCCCAGCATTTT. This gives the protein CASSTRQLLYQPQHF. The chain has TRBV19 and TRBJ1-5, with D perhaps TRBD1 (5 bases). Trimming took off 4 bases at V and 5 bases at J, with 15 bases between the two ends. The CDR3 sequence is 15 residues long. Germline V CDR1 and CDR2: LNHDA, SQIVND (reference sequence).

V usage is TRBV30 and J usage is TRBJ1-3; 7 bases align to TRBD1. The CDR3 is made up of 12 amino acids. Germline CDR1 reads GTSNPN; CDR2 reads SVGIG (reference sequence). V lost 5 bases to trimming and J lost 7 bases; unmatched junction nucleotides: 5. The CDR3 reads CAWGQAINTIYF. CDR3 nucleotide sequence: TGTGCCTGGGGACAGGCGATCAACACCATATATTTT.

This clone occurred a few times. The chain uses TRBV5-1 and TRBJ2-7, with unresolved D. The CDR3 runs 14 residues. The V gene's germline CDR1 is SGHRS and CDR2 YFSETQ. Trimming pared 0 bases from V and 5 bases from J, leaving 12 bases between. DNA of the CDR3: TGCGCCAGCAGCTTGGGGAACGAGGATAACGAGCAGTACTTC. Its protein product is CASSLGNEDNEQYF.

The chain couples TRBV4-1 to TRBJ2-7, with unresolved D. The CDR3 is 14 amino acids. Germline V gene lookup returns CDR1 MGHRA and CDR2 YSYEKL. The V gene lost 1 base and the J gene lost 3 bases, with 10 bases spanning the gap. CDR3 DNA: TGCGCCAGCAGCCAAGTTGCAGTCGTCTACGAGCAGTACTTC. Protein sequence: CASSQVAVVYEQYF.

This clone has only a few counts. The chain recombines TRBV4-1 with TRBJ1-4; no definite D call. Germline assignment: CDR1 MGHRA and CDR2 YSYEKL. The ends were cut back, 4 bases at V and 4 bases at J, with 16 bases in the middle. The CDR3 spans 16 residues. CDR3 region: CASSPRHPPINEKLFF. The DNA for the CDR3 is TGCGCCAGCAGCCCCAGACACCCGCCCATTAATGAAAAACTGTTTTTT.

Only a few counts were recorded for this clone. The CDR3 reads CASSHPAKRYEQYF. In nucleotides, the CDR3 is TGCGCCAGCAGCCATCCGGCGAAGAGGTACGAGCAGTACTTC. The chain joins TRBV4-3 to TRBJ2-7; no reliable D call. With 3 bases removed from V and 4 bases from J, the gap between germline ends came to 13 bases. The CDR3 consists of 14 residues. Germline values: CDR1 LGHNA, CDR2 YSLEER.